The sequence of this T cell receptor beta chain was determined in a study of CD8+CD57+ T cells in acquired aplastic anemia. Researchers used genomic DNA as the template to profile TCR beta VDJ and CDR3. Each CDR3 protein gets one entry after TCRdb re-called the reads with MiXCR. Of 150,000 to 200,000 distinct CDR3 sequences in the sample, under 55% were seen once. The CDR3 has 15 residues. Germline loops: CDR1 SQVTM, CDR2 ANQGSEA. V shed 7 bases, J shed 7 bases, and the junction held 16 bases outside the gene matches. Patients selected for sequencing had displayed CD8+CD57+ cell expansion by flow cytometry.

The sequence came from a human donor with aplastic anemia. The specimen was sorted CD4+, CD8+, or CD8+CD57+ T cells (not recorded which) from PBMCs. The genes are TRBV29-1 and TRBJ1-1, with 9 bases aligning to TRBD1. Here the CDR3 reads CSGKTGTGWFGEAFF. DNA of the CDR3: TGCAGCGGCAAGACCGGGACAGGGTGGTTTGGTGAAGCTTTCTTT.